This passage covers 7 T cell receptor beta chains from one sample sequenced in a study of shared clonotypes between healthy human individuals. Produced via immunoSEQ multiplex PCR; TCRdb's table is partial and in-frame only. The sample lists about 1.1 million clones, approximately 78% seen once, with 0.61% in the top ten. Material for sequencing was memory CD4+ T cells from PBMCs. Described subset: CD45RA-negative fraction. These receptors originate from a man between 18 and 29 years old in good health. Some clones in this sample may be carry-over from other donors' samples.

Here the CDR3 DNA reads TGCGCCAGCAGCAAGACTAGCGGGAACACGTACAATGAGCAGTTCTTC. This encodes CASSKTSGNTYNEQFF. This chain uses TRBV5-1 with TRBJ2-1; 11 bases align to TRBD2. The CDR3 spans 16 residues. V shed 4 bases, J shed 4 bases, and the junction held 7 bases outside the gene matches. From germline, CDR1 is SGHRS and CDR2 YFSETQ. Looking up the rest from reference TRBV5-1 and TRBJ2-1 gives the full variable domain: KAGVTQTPRYLIKTRGQQVTLSCSPISGHRSVSWYQQTPGQGLQFLFEYFSETQRNKGNFPGRFSGRQFSNSRSEMNVSTLELGDSALYLCASSKTSGNTYNEQFFGPGTRLTVL.

This clone was counted a single time. J is TRBJ1-1 and V is TRBV19, with unresolved D. CDR1 and CDR2 (germline): LNHDA, SQIVND (reference sequence). The CDR3 has 14 amino acids. Deletions cut 5 bases from V and 2 bases from J, with 12 bases between. The CDR3 nucleotides are TGTGCCAGTAGTCTTTACGATGTAAACACTGAAGCTTTCTTT. Protein sequence: CASSLYDVNTEAFF.

This chain links TRBV18 with TRBJ1-4; D unresolved. CDR1 and CDR2 from the germline V gene are KGHSH and LQKENI. This CDR3 spans 14 amino acids. V was shortened by 1 base and J by 4 bases, with 7 bases between the two germline ends. The CDR3: CASSPLQINEKLFF. The CDR3 DNA follows: TGTGCCAGCTCACCACTCCAGATTAATGAAAAACTGTTTTTT.

This chain joins TRBV25-1 and TRBJ2-1; 10 nucleotides line up with TRBD2. This CDR3 is built from 13 residues. From germline, CDR1 is MGHDK and CDR2 SYGVNS. The trim removed 6 bases at V and 6 bases at J, leaving 2 bases unmatched. The CDR3 is CASRGLAPNEQFF. Here the CDR3 DNA reads TGTGCCAGCAGGGGACTAGCGCCCAATGAGCAGTTCTTC.

This clone has a count of ten or more. The gene calls are TRBV5-6 and TRBJ1-1; 7 bases map to TRBD1. V trimming: 1 base; J trimming: 7 bases; junction bases outside the gene matches: 7. The CDR3 sequence is 14 residues long. Per germline, CDR1 SGHDT and CDR2 YYEEEE. This CDR3 reads CASSLFEQGSEAFF. CDR3 sequence (DNA): TGTGCCAGCAGCTTGTTCGAACAGGGGAGTGAAGCTTTCTTT.

J is TRBJ2-7 and V is TRBV6-5, with a weak D call TRBD2 (6 bases). CDR3 length equals 12 residues. With 6 bases removed from V and 4 bases from J, the gap between germline ends came to 10 bases. In germline, CDR1 is MNHEY, CDR2 SVGAGI. CDR3 sequence (DNA): TGTGCCAGCAGCGAGGAGGGTTACGAGCAGTACTTC. Translated: CASSEEGYEQYF.

V gene TRBV20-1 combines with J gene TRBJ2-7, with 8 bases aligning to TRBD1. The CDR3 consists of 11 residues. V shed 6 bases and J 6 bases; nucleotides not matched to a gene: 4. Germline CDR1 reads DFQATT; CDR2 reads SNEGSKA (reference sequence). CDR3 in amino acids: CSADQGAEQYF. The CDR3 DNA reads as TGCAGTGCCGACCAGGGGGCCGAGCAGTACTTC.